This T cell receptor (beta chain) was profiled in a study of T cell responses to AZD1222 COVID-19 vaccine. Sequencing was performed with immunoSEQ multiplex PCR; in TCRdb, only in-frame clones are kept and a portion is missing. Here the sample spans 120,000 to 150,000 clones, around 91% being singletons. Notes on the study in general: Breadth and depth of Spike-specific TCRs rose after two AZD1222 doses.

Germline V gene lookup returns CDR1 LGHDT and CDR2 YNNKEL (reference sequence). V lost 3 bases and J 4 bases, leaving 13 bases between the germline ends. This CDR3 contains 16 residues. In the case of this clone: No antigen is known for it.

The clonotype comes from an adult in good health. V usage is TRBV3-1 (or the pseudogene TRBV3-2) and J usage is TRBJ2-6; unclear D gene. The material sequenced was peripheral blood, taken on day 0 of AZD1222 vaccination. CDR3 nucleotide sequence: TGTGCCAGCAGCCACTGGGTGAATCCCGGGGCCAACGTCCTGACTTTC. This sequence encodes CASSHWVNPGANVLTF.